Listed below are T cell receptor beta chains from one sample, sequenced in a study of blood T cell repertoires in COVID-19. TCRdb keeps only in-frame clones here, not all; method: immunoSEQ multiplex PCR. The data show about 200,000 clones, 86% seen once. The specimen sequenced was peripheral blood. These receptors were taken from a woman between 65 and 79 years old with acute or convalescent COVID-19. CDR3s include the opening cysteine and the closing phenylalanine or tryptophan. D genes are given only for firm matches. Size tells how often a clone was seen (once, few, many) or the class of an expanded clone, and some rows leave it out.

TRBJ1-2	NA	NA	TRBV5-5	TGTGCCAGCAGCTTTCCAGGGGTTTTCTATGGCTACACCTTC	CASSFPGVFYGYTF
TRBJ1-2	NA	NA	TRBV12-3/TRBV12-4	TGTGCCAGCAGTTTGAGTCGCGTCGGGTACACCTTC	CASSLSRVGYTF
TRBJ1-2	TRBD1	NA	TRBV7-6	TGTGCCAGCAGCTTAAACCGGGGACAGGGAATTGACTATGGCTACACCTTC	CASSLNRGQGIDYGYTF
TRBJ2-7	NA	NA	TRBV19	TGTGCCAGTAGTAAGACTGCATTCTCCTACGAGCAGTACTTC	CASSKTAFSYEQYF
TRBJ2-1	TRBD2	once	TRBV7-3	TGTGCCAGCAGCATTGGGACTAGCGGGAGGGCCGGTGAGCAGTTCTTC	CASSIGTSGRAGEQFF
TRBJ2-1	TRBD2	NA	TRBV25-1	TGTGCCAGCAGTGAGAGCGGGGTGTTCTACAATGAGCAGTTCTTC	CASSESGVFYNEQFF
TRBJ1-5	NA	NA	TRBV27	TGTGCCAGCAGTTTATTTGCGGGGACGGGTCAGCCCCAGCATTTT	CASSLFAGTGQPQHF
TRBJ2-1	TRBD2	NA	TRBV7-2	TGTGCCAGCAGCACTCAACTAGCGGGGGCTCCGTACAATGAGCAGTTCTTC	CASSTQLAGAPYNEQFF
TRBJ1-6	NA	NA	TRBV5-6	TGTGCCAGCAGCTTGGGGCAGGGAAGCTCCTATAATTCACCCCTCCACTTT	CASSLGQGSSYNSPLHF
TRBJ2-7	TRBD1	NA	TRBV5-1	TGCGCCAGCAGCTCCCCCGGGACAGGGGCCTACGAGCAGTACTTC	CASSSPGTGAYEQYF
TRBJ2-7	TRBD1	NA	TRBV27	TGTGCCAGCAGTTTACTTGGGACAGGGGACTACGAGCAGTACTTC	CASSLLGTGDYEQYF
TRBJ1-3	NA	NA	TRBV7-8	TGTGCCAGCAGCTTAGTCGGTGTGGGGGGACTTAGCTCTGGAAACACCATATATTTT	CASSLVGVGGLSSGNTIYF
TRBJ2-5	NA	NA	TRBV5-1	TGCGCCAGCAGCTTAAGCGGACTTCAAGAGACCCAGTACTTC	CASSLSGLQETQYF
TRBJ2-1	NA	NA	TRBV2	TGTGCCTTACAGGCGCCCGGCAATGAGCAGTTCTTC	CALQAPGNEQFF
TRBJ2-5	NA	NA	TRBV6-5	TGTGCCAGCAGTACCCTAGGACAAGAGACCCAGTACTTC	CASSTLGQETQYF
TRBJ2-7	TRBD1	NA	TRBV7-8	TGTGCCAGCAGGCCAGGGACAGGGCACGAGCAGTACTTC	CASRPGTGHEQYF
TRBJ2-5	NA	NA	TRBV5-6	TGTGCCAGCAGCATAGTACTAGCAGGGGGGGAGACCCAGTACTTC	CASSIVLAGGETQYF
TRBJ2-3	NA	NA	TRBV19	TGTGCCAGTAGTACGGGACTTAGAATAGATTCAGATACGCAGTATTTT	CASSTGLRIDSDTQYF
TRBJ1-2	NA	NA	TRBV19	TGTGCCAGTAGTCCTCTCTGGACAGCCGGCTACACCTTC	CASSPLWTAGYTF
TRBJ2-7	TRBD2	NA	TRBV24-1	TGTGCCACCAGCCCTTCCGGGACTAGCGGGAGGAGCAACGAGCAGTACTTC	CATSPSGTSGRSNEQYF
TRBJ2-7	NA	NA	TRBV7-2	TGTGCCAGCAGCCCTAGGGGGTGGGGCGAGCAGTACTTC	CASSPRGWGEQYF
TRBJ1-1	NA	NA	TRBV12-5	TGTGCTAGTGGTTTGGGGCAGTTTGCCACTGAAGCTTTCTTT	CASGLGQFATEAFF
TRBJ2-5	NA	NA	TRBV11-2	TGTGCCAGCAGGTCTACAGGGGGGGGAGAGACCCAGTACTTC	CASRSTGGGETQYF
TRBJ2-7	NA	NA	TRBV6-5	TGTGCCACCTCCGGGCAGGGGTCCTACGAGCAGTACTTC	CATSGQGSYEQYF
TRBJ1-3	NA	NA	TRBV19	TGTGCCAGTAGTATAGAGGCAGGGCGCTCTGGAAACACCATATATTTT	CASSIEAGRSGNTIYF
TRBJ2-7	TRBD1	NA	TRBV11-2	TGTGCCAGCAGCAAAGGGGGCGAAATCTACGAGCAGTACTTC	CASSKGGEIYEQYF
TRBJ1-5	TRBD1	NA	TRBV28	TGTGCCAGCAGTCCTTCGACAGGGTTGACGAATCAGCCCCAGCATTTT	CASSPSTGLTNQPQHF
TRBJ2-1	NA	NA	TRBV2	TGTGCCAGCAGTGAGGGGCTCTACAATGAGCAGTTCTTC	CASSEGLYNEQFF
TRBJ1-1	NA	NA	TRBV7-6	TGTGCCAGCAGCTTAGGCACGTACGGGAACACTGAAGCTTTCTTT	CASSLGTYGNTEAFF
TRBJ1-3	NA	NA	TRBV12-5	TGTGCTAGTGGCCTCTCCGGGAGTGGAAACACCATATATTTT	CASGLSGSGNTIYF
TRBJ1-1	NA	NA	TRBV5-1	TGCGCCAGCAGCTTGGTACAGGCACGGAACACTGAAGCTTTCTTT	CASSLVQARNTEAFF
TRBJ1-4	NA	NA	TRBV28	TGTGCCAGCAGTTCGACCCGGGAGTCCTCCGGCGAAAAACTGTTTTTT	CASSSTRESSGEKLFF
TRBJ2-3	TRBD1	NA	TRBV5-1	TGCGCCAGCACCTATCTTACCGGGACAGGGAGCACAGATACGCAGTATTTT	CASTYLTGTGSTDTQYF
TRBJ1-6	NA	NA	TRBV10-1	TGCGCCACACGGCGAGGAGTGAATTCACCCCTCCACTTT	CATRRGVNSPLHF
TRBJ2-7	TRBD2	NA	TRBV11-2	TGTGCCAGCAGCTTGGGGACTAGCGGCTCCTACGAGCAGTACTTC	CASSLGTSGSYEQYF
TRBJ1-3	NA	NA	TRBV4-3	TGCGCCAGCAGCCAAGGACAGACTTCTGGAAACACCATATATTTT	CASSQGQTSGNTIYF